This T cell receptor beta chain was recorded in a study of blood T cell repertoires in COVID-19. The study recruited people aged about 18 to 95 years across under 25 US areas. Original methodology: Reference gene primer amplification gave nucleated cell count estimates. Libraries were prepared by immunoSEQ multiplex PCR; TCRdb keeps only in-frame clonotypes and omits some of them. The DNA gave D and trimming, while V, J and clone size come from that table. The sample contains 260,000 or so clones, around 90% of which appear only once. The CDR3 spans 13 residues. Deletions cut 3 bases from V and 4 bases from J, with 9 bases between. CDR1 is SGHAT and CDR2 is FQNNGV in the germline V gene.

The chain employs TRBV11-2 and TRBJ1-2; weak D call: TRBD1 (6 bases). Sequencing was performed on PBMCs or T cells enriched from blood (not recorded which). The source is a woman younger than 45 with acute COVID-19. CDR3 region: CASSFTDSYGYTF. DNA for the CDR3: TGTGCCAGCAGCTTCACGGACAGCTATGGCTACACCTTC.